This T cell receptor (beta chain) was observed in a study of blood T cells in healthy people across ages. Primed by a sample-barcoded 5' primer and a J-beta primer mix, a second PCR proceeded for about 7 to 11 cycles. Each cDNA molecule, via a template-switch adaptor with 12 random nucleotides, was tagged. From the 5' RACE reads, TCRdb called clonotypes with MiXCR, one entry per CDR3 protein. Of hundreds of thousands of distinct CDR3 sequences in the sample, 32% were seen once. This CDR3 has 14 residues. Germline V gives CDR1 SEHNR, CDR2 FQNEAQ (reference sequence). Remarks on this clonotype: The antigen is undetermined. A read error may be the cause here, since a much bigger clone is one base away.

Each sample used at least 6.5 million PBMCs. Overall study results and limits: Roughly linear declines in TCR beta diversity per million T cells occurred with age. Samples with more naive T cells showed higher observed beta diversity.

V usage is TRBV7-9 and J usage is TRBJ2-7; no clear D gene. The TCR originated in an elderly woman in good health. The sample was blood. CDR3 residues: CVSSLSGPFYEQYF. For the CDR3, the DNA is TGTGTCAGCAGCTTATCCGGACCGTTCTACGAGCAGTACTTC.